This TCR beta chain was recorded in a study of blood T cell repertoires in COVID-19. The overall study: Samples taken during acute and convalescent COVID-19 were collected in the United States, Italy and Spain.

Looked up from germline, CDR1 is DFQATT and CDR2 is SNEGSKA (reference sequence). Trimming removed 1 base from V and 7 bases from J, with 5 bases in between. The CDR3 totals 11 residues. Per the study methods: The assay estimated nucleated cells by amplifying reference gene primers. Profiling relied on immunoSEQ multiplex PCR, and the TCRdb table lists in-frame clones only, not all of them. Clone size and the V and J calls come from that table; the DNA yielded D and trimming. The table lists 270,000 or so clones, approximately 91% of them singletons, with about 2.1% in the top ten. Everyone who took part was 18 to 89 years old, and they came from 20 to 25 US areas.

The receptor's source is a woman in her thirties or forties with acute COVID-19. Sequencing was done on a sample of PBMCs or T cells enriched from blood (not recorded which). This rearrangement joins TRBV20-1 to TRBJ2-1; D uncertain. CDR3: CSARVLNEQFF. The CDR3 region has the DNA TGCAGTGCTAGAGTCCTAAATGAGCAGTTCTTC.